A single sample is the source of the 20 T cell receptor beta chains below, sequenced in a study of cytomegalovirus exposure and HLA in healthy donors. Amplification used 60 Vbeta primers and 13 Jbeta primers. Produced via immunoSEQ multiplex PCR; TCRdb's table is partial and in-frame only. The sample lists 81,000 or so clones, 62% seen once, with 4.5% to 5.5% in the top ten. Sample: PBMCs. These TCRs come from a woman aged 30 to 39 in good health and CMV-seropositive.

V is TRBV6-1 and J is TRBJ1-2; D is perhaps TRBD1 (6 bases). V was shortened by 7 bases and J by 7 bases, with 16 bases between the two germline ends. CDR1 MNHNS and CDR2 SASEGT come from the germline V gene. The CDR3 contains 13 residues. The CDR3 protein is CASMRTASGGYTF. For the CDR3, the DNA is TGTGCCAGCATGAGGACAGCCTCGGGTGGCTACACCTTC.

This clone was observed a handful of times. The chain uses TRBV4-2 and TRBJ2-7, with 7 nucleotides matching TRBD2. Germline assignment: CDR1 LGHNA and CDR2 YNFKEQ. Trimming cost V 1 base and J 3 bases; bases outside gene matches: 6. CDR3 length equals 15 residues. The CDR3 loop is CASSQGPSGNYEQYF. In DNA form, the CDR3 reads TGTGCCAGCAGCCAAGGCCCTAGCGGTAACTACGAGCAGTACTTC.

Remarks on this clone: This CDR3 is also generated by other DNA sequences in the sample. The gene calls are TRBV19 and TRBJ1-3; 8 nucleotides align to TRBD1. The V gene end was trimmed by 6 bases and the J gene end by 11 bases; junction bases not matched to a gene: 12. There are 14 residues in the CDR3. Per the germline V gene, CDR1 is LNHDA and CDR2 is SQIVND (reference sequence). As DNA, the CDR3 is TGTGCCAGTAGCCGCGGGACAGGCCTTGCCTCCATATATTTT. Amino acids: CASSRGTGLASIYF.

CDR3 region: CASSSGTYEQYF. CDR3 bases: TGTGCCAGCAGTTCAGGGACCTACGAGCAGTACTTC. J is TRBJ2-7 and V is TRBV28, with D perhaps matching TRBD1 (5 bases). The CDR3 is 12 amino acids. CDR1 is MDHEN, CDR2 SYDVKM, per germline. Trimming left V 4 bases short and J 2 bases short, with 6 bases between.

J is TRBJ2-3 and V is TRBV21-1; the table's D call of TRBD2 was not tested on the DNA. TRBV21-1 corresponds to a pseudogene. The CDR3 totals 22 residues. The CDR3 sequence is CASSKWSRGLAGRNPSTDTQYF. The CDR3 coding sequence is TGTGCCAGCAGCAAATGGTCCCGTGGACTAGCGGGGCGCAACCCTAGCACAGATACGCAGTATTTT.

This chain uses TRBV6-1 with TRBJ1-1; D might be TRBD1 (5 bases). V lost 1 base and J 1 base, leaving 10 bases between the germline ends. Germline V gives CDR1 MNHNS, CDR2 SASEGT. CDR3 length equals 15 residues. The CDR3 sequence is CASSEGGLPNTEAFF. The CDR3 DNA reads as TGTGCCAGCAGTGAAGGGGGACTCCCGAACACTGAAGCTTTCTTT.

The gene calls are TRBV19 and TRBJ1-5, with 9 bases identical to TRBD1. The germline CDR1 and CDR2 sequences are LNHDA and SQIVND (reference sequence). This CDR3 contains 16 residues. V lost 1 base and J lost 1; bases outside the gene matches: 2. This CDR3 is CASSIVQGASNQPQHF. CDR3 sequence (DNA): TGTGCCAGTAGTATAGTACAGGGGGCGAGCAATCAGCCCCAGCATTTT.

A single count supports this clone. The CDR3: CASSFGGFTDTQYF. For the CDR3, the DNA is TGTGCCAGCAGCTTCGGGGGTTTCACAGATACGCAGTATTTT. V gene TRBV7-2 combines with J gene TRBJ2-3, with D perhaps matching TRBD2 (6 bases). Germline loops: CDR1 SGHTA, CDR2 FQGNSA. Trimming cost V 3 bases and J 2 bases, with 9 bases left between them. The CDR3 loop spans 14 amino acids.

This chain links TRBV27 with TRBJ2-7; the match to TRBD1 covers 9 bases. This CDR3 comprises 15 residues. Germline loops: CDR1 MNHEY, CDR2 SMNVEV (reference sequence). V gave up 5 bases and J gave up 2 bases; unmatched junction bases: 7. Here the CDR3 DNA reads TGTGCCAGCAGTACCGGGACAGGGCAACCCTACGAGCAGTACTTC. This codes for CASSTGTGQPYEQYF.

A note on this clone: As the CDR3 is not closed by the conserved phenylalanine or tryptophan, this likely results from a read error. No DNA is shown, since the ends of the CDR3 on it are uncertain; the CDR3 is the one TCRdb lists. The CDR3 reads CATKIQGGGELRD. This sequence joins TRBV10-1 and TRBJ1-1; the table names TRBD1, a call not compared with the DNA. Germline assignment: CDR1 WNHNN and CDR2 SYGVQD (reference sequence). The CDR3 comprises 13 residues, both ends counted.

This chain connects TRBV9 to TRBJ2-3, with 8 positions matching TRBD1. From germline, CDR1 is SGDLS and CDR2 YYNGEE. V trimming: 4 bases; J trimming: 2 bases; junction bases outside the gene matches: 12. The CDR3 has 17 residues. CDR3 sequence (DNA): TGTGCCAGCAGCATGCGGACAGGGACCGACCTCACAGATACGCAGTATTTT. Residues: CASSMRTGTDLTDTQYF.

A single count supports this clone. The rearrangement links TRBV7-7 to TRBJ2-1; D gene unclear. CDR1 is SSHAT, CDR2 FNYEAQ, per germline (reference sequence). Trimming cost V 3 bases and J 0 bases, with 3 bases left between them. This CDR3 is 13 amino acids long. The CDR3 is CASSFSSYNEQFF. The CDR3 nucleotides are TGTGCCAGCAGCTTTAGCTCCTACAATGAGCAGTTCTTC.

V usage is TRBV15 and J usage is TRBJ1-3; 8 bases are shared with TRBD1. The germline CDR1 and CDR2 sequences are LNHNV and YYDKDF (reference sequence). V shed 3 bases and J 0 bases; nucleotides not matched to a gene: 4. The CDR3 has 16 residues. The CDR3 DNA reads as TGTGCCACCAGCAGCGACAGGGGCGTCTCTGGAAACACCATATATTTT. The encoded protein is CATSSDRGVSGNTIYF.

The chain uses TRBV5-4 and TRBJ2-5, with D maybe TRBD2 (6 bases). Germline lookup yields CDR1 SGHNT and CDR2 YYREEE (reference sequence). The V end lost 0 bases, the J end lost 4 bases, and 13 bases lay between the germline ends. This CDR3 comprises 15 residues. CDR3: CASSLDGGVSETQYF. For the CDR3, the DNA is TGTGCCAGCAGCTTGGACGGGGGAGTATCAGAGACCCAGTACTTC.

J is TRBJ1-5 and V is TRBV27; D is perhaps TRBD1 (5 bases). CDR1 is MNHEY, CDR2 SMNVEV, per germline (reference sequence). Trimming removed 6 bases from V and 0 bases from J, with 15 bases in between. This CDR3 contains 16 residues. CDR3 sequence (DNA): TGTGCCAGCAGAAAGGGAGGGGCTTATAGCAATCAGCCCCAGCATTTT. Amino acid sequence: CASRKGGAYSNQPQHF.

The chain links TRBV4-1 to TRBJ1-5; TRBD1 might be the D (5 bases). Germline V lookup: CDR1 MGHRA, CDR2 YSYEKL. The V and J ends lost 1 base and 2 bases respectively, with 12 bases between them. The CDR3 extends over 16 amino acids. The CDR3 here is CASSQVQGSGNQPQHF. CDR3 coding DNA: TGCGCCAGCAGCCAAGTTCAGGGATCCGGCAATCAGCCCCAGCATTTT.

The chain recombines TRBV25-1 with TRBJ2-1; 10 positions match TRBD2. The germline V gene encodes CDR1 MGHDK and CDR2 SYGVNS. CDR3 length equals 16 residues. V lost 2 bases, J lost 4 bases, and 5 bases stayed unmatched. The CDR3 sequence is CASSENQRGGYNEQFF. The DNA for the CDR3 is TGTGCCAGCAGTGAAAATCAGCGGGGGGGATACAATGAGCAGTTCTTC.

This rearrangement joins TRBV5-5 to TRBJ2-7, with a tentative D call TRBD2 (6 bases). Trimming removed 3 bases from V and 0 bases from J, with 19 bases in between. Germline V lookup: CDR1 SGHKS, CDR2 YYEKEE (reference sequence). The CDR3 sequence is 17 residues long. For the CDR3, the DNA is TGTGCCAGCAGCTCGCACGAGTGGGGGACTGACTCCTACGAGCAGTACTTC. This encodes CASSSHEWGTDSYEQYF.

This chain connects TRBV2 to TRBJ1-1; D perhaps matches TRBD1 (5 bases). This CDR3 has 15 amino acids. CDR1 is SNHLY and CDR2 is FYNNEI in the germline V gene. V lost 1 base to trimming and J lost 2 bases, with 11 bases between them. CDR3 bases: TGTGCCAGCAGTGAAGATCAGGGAGGAAACACTGAAGCTTTCTTT. Translation gives CASSEDQGGNTEAFF.

The J gene is TRBJ2-6, the V gene TRBV5-6; D remains ambiguous. The germline V gene encodes CDR1 SGHDT and CDR2 YYEEEE. The length of the CDR3 is 16 residues. V was cut by 4 bases and J by 1 base, with 12 bases left in between. DNA of the CDR3: TGTGCCAGCAGCCCACTTATAACTTCTGGGGCCAACGTCCTGACTTTC. Residues: CASSPLITSGANVLTF.